The 30 T cell receptor beta chains given below trace back to one sample, sequenced in a study of vaccination effects on CD4 cells after COVID-19 (dated by TCRdb to between 2021 and 2024). These TCRs are of unknown antigen specificity. The ViraFEST assay stimulated PBMC with viral peptide pools and then used TCR sequencing to identify antigen-specific CD4+ T cell clonotypes by expansion. After less than eleven days of culture, CD4+ T cells were isolated with the EasySep CD4+ T cell isolation kit. Two doses of either the BNT162b2 or the mRNA-1273 mRNA SARS-CoV-2 vaccine were administered to participants. Libraries came from the immunoSEQ multiplex PCR assay. TCRdb mirrors the immuneACCESS table, restricted to in-frame sequences. Some clones are absent from its copies; in checked studies, under half trace to an unresolved V gene, and the reason for the others is unknown. The sample table contains around 81,000 clones; only one count was recorded for over 70% of them. The ten largest clones add up to 0.85% to 1.2% of the sample.

The sample in question was CD4+ T cells from PBMCs cultured with HCoV-OC43 spike peptides, obtained after COVID-19 vaccination. The sample's cell subset or site, from its label and the paper: HCoV-OC43 spike overlapping peptide pool stimulation. Receptor source: a human donor who received a COVID-19 vaccine.

The V call is TRBV4-1, the J call TRBJ2-5; 10 positions agree with TRBD2. The CDR3 is 17 residues long. V trimming: 3 bases; J trimming: 0 bases; junction bases outside the gene matches: 7. CDR1 and CDR2 from the germline V gene are MGHRA and YSYEKL. The CDR3 DNA follows: TGCGCCAGCAGCCACAGCGGGGGGGCGAACAACCAAGAGACCCAGTACTTC. Its translation is CASSHSGGANNQETQYF.

This chain joins TRBV6-5 and TRBJ2-7; 7 bases are a match to TRBD1. The germline gives CDR1 MNHEY, CDR2 SVGAGI. The CDR3 loop spans 12 amino acids. J was trimmed by 5 bases and V by 8 bases; bases with no gene match: 6. The CDR3 bases are TGTGCCAGCTCGCGTCAGGGGGACGAGCAGTACGTC. It specifies CASSRQGDEQYV.

The chain joins TRBV5-5 to TRBJ1-4, with D perhaps matching TRBD1 (6 bases). The germline V and J ends were trimmed by 4 bases and 4 bases, with 14 bases remaining between them. Germline assignment: CDR1 SGHKS and CDR2 YYEKEE (reference sequence). CDR3 length: 15 amino acids. Here the CDR3 reads CASSEAPGDNEKLFF. CDR3 nucleotide sequence: TGTGCCAGCAGCGAGGCACCAGGGGATAATGAAAAACTGTTTTTT. The full variable domain, rest sourced from reference TRBV5-5 and TRBJ1-4, is DAGVTQSPTHLIKTRGQQVTLRCSPISGHKSVSWYQQVLGQGPQFIFQYYEKEERGRGNFPDRFSARQFPNYSSELNVNALLLGDSALYLCASSEAPGDNEKLFFGSGTQLSVL.

The CDR3 sequence is CASTETGAKNIQYF. The CDR3 nucleotides are TGTGCCAGCACAGAAACAGGGGCCAAAAACATTCAGTACTTC. The chain carries TRBV25-1 and TRBJ2-4, with D possibly TRBD1 on 6 matching bases. Germline CDR1 and CDR2: MGHDK and SYGVNS. V shed 7 bases and J shed 1 base, with 11 bases lying between them. The length of the CDR3 is 14 residues.

The chain combines TRBV9 with TRBJ2-2, with 7 bases identical to TRBD1. Per germline, CDR1 SGDLS and CDR2 YYNGEE. After removal of 3 bases from V and 1 base from J, the junction contained 6 bases not matched to a gene. CDR3 length equals 16 residues. The CDR3 bases are TGTGCCAGCAGCGCTACGACAGGGAGGAACACCGGGGAGCTGTTTTTT. Translating gives CASSATTGRNTGELFF.

The gene calls are TRBV5-1 and TRBJ2-1; the D is unclear. The germline CDR1 and CDR2 sequences are SGHRS and YFSETQ. V was cut by 0 bases and J by 2 bases, with 12 bases left in between. The CDR3 consists of 16 residues. The CDR3 protein is CASSLVVTSAYNEQFF. The DNA of the CDR3 is TGCGCCAGCAGCTTGGTTGTGACTTCAGCCTACAATGAGCAGTTCTTC. Full variable domain (rest looked up from reference TRBV5-1 and TRBJ2-1): KAGVTQTPRYLIKTRGQQVTLSCSPISGHRSVSWYQQTPGQGLQFLFEYFSETQRNKGNFPGRFSGRQFSNSRSEMNVSTLELGDSALYLCASSLVVTSAYNEQFFGPGTRLTVL.

This clone showed up just a few times. The chain links TRBV24-1 to TRBJ2-2, with TRBD1 identical over 8 bases. CDR1 KGHDR and CDR2 SFDVKD come from the germline V gene. Losses at the gene ends were 4 bases for V and 1 base for J; bases not matched to a gene: 4. This CDR3 contains 16 residues. The CDR3 nucleotides read TGTGCCACCAGTGACCCCGGGACAGGGAACACCGGGGAGCTGTTTTTT. As protein: CATSDPGTGNTGELFF.

The gene calls are TRBV6-5 and TRBJ1-3; D gene uncertain. V was pared by 6 bases and J by 0 bases, with 9 bases between. Germline values: CDR1 MNHEY, CDR2 SVGAGI. The CDR3 extends over 14 amino acids. CDR3 protein: CASRPLGSGNTIYF. The CDR3 region has the DNA TGTGCCAGCAGGCCCCTCGGCTCTGGAAACACCATATATTTT.

This sequence joins TRBV5-8 and TRBJ1-5; D is unresolved. Germline lookup yields CDR1 SGHTS and CDR2 YDEGEE. V was clipped by 6 bases and J by 4 bases, with 11 bases between them. CDR3 length: 13 residues. The CDR3 DNA reads TGTGCCAGCACTGTCGCGGGGAATCAGCCCCAGCATTTT. Its translation: CASTVAGNQPQHF.

This clone appeared a single time. The chain has TRBV9 and TRBJ1-3; a weak D match, TRBD1 (6 bases). V gave up 2 bases and J gave up 0 bases, with 9 bases separating them. CDR1 is SGDLS and CDR2 is YYNGEE in the germline V gene. This CDR3 region has 15 residues. In DNA form, the CDR3 reads TGTGCCAGCAGCGTTCAGGGGACCTCTGGAAACACCATATATTTT. Amino acids: CASSVQGTSGNTIYF.

This chain joins TRBV7-2 and TRBJ1-2; weak D call: TRBD1 (5 bases). The germline V and J ends were trimmed by 3 bases and 4 bases, with 12 bases remaining between them. The CDR3 extends over 14 amino acids. Germline CDR1 and CDR2: SGHTA and FQGNSA. The CDR3 region is CASSFGRGVYGYTF. The CDR3 DNA reads TGTGCCAGCAGCTTCGGAAGAGGGGTCTATGGCTACACCTTC.

This clone has just one count. The chain couples TRBV2 to TRBJ1-2; possibly TRBD1 for D (5 bases). This CDR3 spans 13 amino acids. V shed 1 base and J shed 7 bases, with 10 bases lying between them. The germline gives CDR1 SNHLY, CDR2 FYNNEI. The CDR3 spells CASSEEGFGGYTF. The DNA of the CDR3 is TGTGCCAGCAGTGAAGAGGGGTTCGGTGGCTACACCTTC.

This chain uses TRBV27 with TRBJ1-2; 7 bases line up with TRBD1. V shed 6 bases and J 4 bases; nucleotides not matched to a gene: 8. The CDR3 is 14 amino acids. The germline V gene encodes CDR1 MNHEY and CDR2 SMNVEV (reference sequence). The CDR3 loop reads CASRGRGEGYGYTF. The CDR3 DNA reads TGTGCCAGCAGGGGCAGGGGGGAGGGCTATGGCTACACCTTC.

V and J are TRBV29-1 and TRBJ1-3; D is ambiguous. CDR1 SQVTM and CDR2 ANQGSEA come from the germline V gene. This CDR3 has 12 amino acids. V lost 6 bases and J lost 4, with 10 bases in between. The CDR3 loop reads CSVLHGGNTIYF. CDR3 in DNA: TGCAGCGTCCTACATGGGGGAAACACCATATATTTT.

The chain carries TRBV18 and TRBJ2-5; 7 nucleotides align to TRBD1. The germline V gene has CDR1 KGHSH and CDR2 LQKENI. After removal of 1 base from V and 1 base from J, the junction contained 6 bases not matched to a gene. The CDR3 has 16 amino acids. DNA of the CDR3: TGTGCCAGCTCACCACGAGACAGGGCCCTCCAAGAGACCCAGTACTTC. It is translated as CASSPRDRALQETQYF.

The chain uses TRBV21-1 and TRBJ1-5. TRBV21-1 is a documented pseudogene. The CDR3 spans 17 residues. CDR3 in DNA: TGTGCCAGCAGCACGAAGACAGGCACGGAGGGTGATCAGCCCCAGCATTTT. It encodes CASSTKTGTEGDQPQHF.

The table lists this clone with a few counts. V gene TRBV19 combines with J gene TRBJ1-1, with 8 positions matching TRBD1. V lost 5 bases to trimming and J lost 10 bases; unmatched junction nucleotides: 12. This CDR3 contains 14 residues. Germline V lookup: CDR1 LNHDA, CDR2 SQIVND (reference sequence). The CDR3 nucleotides read TGTGCCAGTAGTCCTAGGGACAGGCCCGGGGTAGCTTTCTTT. Protein sequence: CASSPRDRPGVAFF.

This clone was detected only once. This rearrangement joins TRBV9 to TRBJ2-2, with 8 bases lining up with TRBD2. The germline V gene has CDR1 SGDLS and CDR2 YYNGEE. V shed 0 bases, J shed 4 bases, and the junction held 5 bases outside the gene matches. The CDR3 has 16 amino acids. The CDR3 spells CASSVVSGVGTGELFF. As DNA, the CDR3 is TGTGCCAGCAGCGTAGTTAGCGGGGTCGGCACCGGGGAGCTGTTTTTT.

The chain has TRBV2 and TRBJ1-5; D gene ambiguous. The CDR3 contains 14 residues. Germline CDR1 SNHLY, CDR2 FYNNEI. The V and J ends lost 4 bases and 3 bases respectively, with 10 bases between them. The CDR3 spells CASSVFTDNQPQHF. The CDR3 bases are TGTGCCAGCAGTGTGTTTACAGACAATCAGCCCCAGCATTTT. Filled out from reference TRBV2 and TRBJ1-5, the complete variable domain reads EPEVTQTPSHQVTQMGQEVILRCVPISNHLYFYWYRQILGQKVEFLVSFYNNEISEKSEIFDDQFSVERPDGSNFTLKIRSTKLEDSAMYFCASSVFTDNQPQHFGDGTRLSIL.

The chain joins TRBV29-1 to TRBJ1-4; weak D call: TRBD1 (5 bases). The V gene lost 7 bases and the J gene lost 1 base, with 13 bases spanning the gap. CDR1 is SQVTM, CDR2 ANQGSEA, per germline. CDR3 length: 14 amino acids. The CDR3 DNA reads TGCAGCGCCTCGTGGGGGGGAACTAATGAAAAACTGTTTTTT. It yields the protein CSASWGGTNEKLFF. The full variable domain, rest sourced from reference TRBV29-1 and TRBJ1-4, is SAVISQKPSRDICQRGTSLTIQCQVDSQVTMMFWYRQQPGQSLTLIATANQGSEATYESGFVIDKFPISRPNLTFSTLTVSNMSPEDSSIYLCSASWGGTNEKLFFGSGTQLSVL.

This clone was seen once. The chain uses TRBV7-2 and TRBJ1-6, with 9 bases matching TRBD1. The CDR3 is 15 residues long. The germline CDR1 and CDR2 sequences are SGHTA and FQGNSA. The J segment lost 4 bases and the V segment lost 6 bases, leaving 4 bases of the junction unmatched. The CDR3 protein is CASRTGQGYNSPLHF. The CDR3 DNA reads TGTGCCAGCAGAACTGGACAGGGGTATAATTCACCCCTCCACTTT.

The chain carries TRBV19 and TRBJ1-2, with D unclear. Germline V gene data show CDR1 as LNHDA and CDR2 as SQIVND (reference sequence). The CDR3 is made up of 14 amino acids. V lost 7 bases and J 2 bases, leaving 14 bases between the germline ends. CDR3 amino acids: CASNSPGKNYGYTF. The CDR3 nucleotides read TGTGCCAGTAATTCTCCCGGGAAAAACTATGGCTACACCTTC.

The rearrangement links TRBV5-6 to TRBJ2-7, with D possibly being TRBD2 (6 bases). CDR3 length equals 15 residues. V was trimmed by 1 base and J by 6 bases, leaving 17 bases between them. Germline V gene lookup returns CDR1 SGHDT and CDR2 YYEEEE. Written as DNA, the CDR3 is TGTGCCAGCAGCTTGTCCGGGACTTCCCCCGGCGAGCAGTACGTC. Encoded protein: CASSLSGTSPGEQYV.

This rearrangement joins TRBV4-2 to TRBJ2-3; D is perhaps TRBD1 (6 bases). Trimming cost V 4 bases and J 0 bases, with 14 bases left between them. Germline V lookup: CDR1 LGHNA, CDR2 YNFKEQ. This CDR3 has 16 amino acids. Here the CDR3 DNA reads TGTGCCAGCAGCCCTCTTGGACAGCCTAGCACAGATACGCAGTATTTT. The encoded protein is CASSPLGQPSTDTQYF.

The V gene is TRBV5-4, the J gene TRBJ1-1; TRBD1 agrees at 8 bases. The CDR3 spans 15 residues. Germline V CDR1 and CDR2: SGHNT, YYREEE (reference sequence). Germline trimming cut 4 bases from V and 2 bases from J; bases unmatched to any gene: 7. Here the CDR3 reads CASSAPGQENTEAFF. The CDR3 nucleotides read TGTGCCAGCAGCGCTCCGGGACAGGAAAACACTGAAGCTTTCTTT. The full variable domain, its missing parts supplied by reference TRBV5-4 and TRBJ1-1, is ETGVTQSPTHLIKTRGQQVTLRCSSQSGHNTVSWYQQALGQGPQFIFQYYREEENGRGNFPPRFSGLQFPNYSSELNVNALELDDSALYLCASSAPGQENTEAFFGQGTRLTVV.

This clone has a single count. V is TRBV6-2 or TRBV6-3 and J is TRBJ2-2; 11 bases are shared with TRBD1. This CDR3 spans 17 amino acids. The trim removed 3 bases at V and 3 bases at J, leaving 6 bases unmatched. In germline, CDR1 is MNHEY, CDR2 SVGEGT. The CDR3 loop is CASSYRDRGYHTGELFF. The CDR3 nucleotides are TGTGCCAGCAGTTATAGGGACAGGGGGTATCACACCGGGGAGCTGTTTTTT.

This chain joins TRBV5-1 and TRBJ2-3; D call uncertain. The germline CDR1 and CDR2 sequences are SGHRS and YFSETQ. Trimming pared 4 bases from V and 0 bases from J, leaving 6 bases between. The CDR3 length is 13 residues. This chain's CDR3 is CASSTPSTDTQYF. The CDR3 region has the DNA TGCGCCAGCAGCACTCCTAGCACAGATACGCAGTATTTT. Looking up the rest from reference TRBV5-1 and TRBJ2-3 gives the full variable domain: KAGVTQTPRYLIKTRGQQVTLSCSPISGHRSVSWYQQTPGQGLQFLFEYFSETQRNKGNFPGRFSGRQFSNSRSEMNVSTLELGDSALYLCASSTPSTDTQYFGPGTRLTVL.

The chain recombines TRBV18 with TRBJ1-2; TRBD1 agrees at 7 bases. V dropped 2 bases and J dropped 6; count of bases not matched to a gene: 0. The CDR3 spans 12 residues. CDR1 KGHSH and CDR2 LQKENI come from the germline V gene. The CDR3 DNA is TGTGCCAGCTCACCAGACAGGGATGGCTACACCTTC. This encodes CASSPDRDGYTF. Supplemented by reference TRBV18 and TRBJ1-2, the full variable domain reads NAGVMQNPRHLVRRRGQEARLRCSPMKGHSHVYWYRQLPEEGLKFMVYLQKENIIDESGMPKERFSAEFPKEGPSILRIQQVVRGDSAAYFCASSPDRDGYTFGSGTRLTVV.

This chain links TRBV7-3 with TRBJ2-3, with TRBD1 as a possible D gene (6 bases). Germline CDR1 reads SGHTA; CDR2 reads FQGTGA. The V end lost 5 bases, the J end lost 3 bases, and 15 bases lay between the germline ends. CDR3 size: 15 residues. In nucleotides, the CDR3 is TGTGCCAGCAGCCCCGCCAGGGGTACGACAGATACGCAGTATTTT. It is translated as CASSPARGTTDTQYF.

V is TRBV3-1 (or the pseudogene TRBV3-2) and J is TRBJ2-2; possibly TRBD1 or TRBD2 for D (5 bases each). The V gene's germline CDR1 is LGHDT and CDR2 YNNKEL (reference sequence). The CDR3 is made up of 16 amino acids. V dropped 5 bases and J dropped 4 bases, with 17 bases sitting between them. The CDR3 region is CASSKMTGTGTGELFF. CDR3 coding DNA: TGTGCCAGCAGCAAGATGACGGGGACGGGCACCGGGGAGCTGTTTTTT.